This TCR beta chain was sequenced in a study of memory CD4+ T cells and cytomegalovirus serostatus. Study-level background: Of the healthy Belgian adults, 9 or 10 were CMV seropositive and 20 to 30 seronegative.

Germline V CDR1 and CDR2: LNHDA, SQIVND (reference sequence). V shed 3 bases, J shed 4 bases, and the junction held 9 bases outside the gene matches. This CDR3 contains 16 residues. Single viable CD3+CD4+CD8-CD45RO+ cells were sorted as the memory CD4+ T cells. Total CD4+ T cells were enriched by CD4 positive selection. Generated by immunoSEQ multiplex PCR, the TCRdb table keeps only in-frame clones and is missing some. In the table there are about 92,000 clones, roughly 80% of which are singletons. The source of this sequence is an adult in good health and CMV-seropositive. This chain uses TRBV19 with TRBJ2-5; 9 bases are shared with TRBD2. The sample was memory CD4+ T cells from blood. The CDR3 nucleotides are TGTGCCAGTAGTATCGGCGGGAGGGCCCGGGGAGAGACCCAGTACTTC. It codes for CASSIGGRARGETQYF.